Presented here are 21 T cell receptor beta chains from one specimen sequenced in a study of blood T cell repertoires in COVID-19. Generated by immunoSEQ multiplex PCR, the TCRdb table keeps only in-frame clones and is missing some. Of 100,000 to 150,000 clones detected, 80% to 95% appear once; the ten largest clones hold about 2%. Sample: peripheral blood. Receptors originate from a man in his fifties with COVID-19, enrolled during active disease.

The chain employs TRBV7-2 and TRBJ2-7, with TRBD1 matching 8 bases. The CDR3 runs to 16 residues. The germline gives CDR1 SGHTA, CDR2 FQGNSA. Trimming removed 2 bases from V and 3 bases from J; junction bases left unmatched: 9. In DNA, the CDR3 is TGTGCCAGCAGCTTACTTGGAGGAACAGGGGGCTACGAGCAGTACTTC. It translates to CASSLLGGTGGYEQYF.

The chain is built from TRBV7-3 and TRBJ2-3; D possibly corresponds to TRBD2 (5 bases). The V and J ends lost 1 base and 2 bases respectively, with 13 bases between them. CDR1 SGHTA and CDR2 FQGTGA come from the germline V gene. The CDR3 is made up of 16 amino acids. The CDR3 sequence: CASSLSSGIVTDTQYF. In DNA form, the CDR3 reads TGTGCCAGCAGCTTAAGTTCGGGAATAGTCACAGATACGCAGTATTTT.

The chain is built from TRBV14 and TRBJ2-7; 8 positions match TRBD2. The trim removed 2 bases at V and 4 bases at J, leaving 4 bases unmatched. Germline CDR1 is SGHDN and CDR2 is FVKESK. This CDR3 is 14 amino acids long. The CDR3 region is CASSQMTSAYEQYV. DNA of the CDR3: TGTGCCAGCAGCCAAATGACTAGCGCGTACGAGCAGTACGTC.

The chain carries TRBV19 and TRBJ1-1; no clear D gene. CDR3 length: 13 amino acids. CDR1 and CDR2 (germline): LNHDA, SQIVND (reference sequence). V lost 0 bases and J lost 6, with 8 bases in between. The DNA of the CDR3 is TGTGCCAGTAGTATAGAGGGGAGGGCTGAAGCTTTCTTT. Protein sequence: CASSIEGRAEAFF.

The rearrangement uses TRBV19 and TRBJ2-2, with 9 bases matching TRBD1. Trimming at V came to 4 bases and at J to 4 bases, leaving 10 bases not matched to a gene. Looked up from germline, CDR1 is LNHDA and CDR2 is SQIVND (reference sequence). This CDR3 is built from 17 residues. The CDR3 DNA reads TGTGCCAGTAGTAAGACATCCGGGACAGGGAGCACCGGGGAGCTGTTTTTT. Translating gives CASSKTSGTGSTGELFF.

The chain recombines TRBV3-1 (or the pseudogene TRBV3-2) with TRBJ1-2; 9 nucleotides match TRBD1. The V gene's germline CDR1 is LGHDT and CDR2 YNNKEL (reference sequence). This CDR3 contains 13 residues. Germline trimming cut 3 bases from V and 8 bases from J; bases unmatched to any gene: 4. This CDR3 reads CASSHTGGGGYTF. CDR3 in DNA: TGTGCCAGCAGCCACACAGGGGGCGGGGGCTACACCTTC.

This clone has a single count. The chain recombines TRBV30 with TRBJ1-5; D may be TRBD1 (6 bases). CDR1 and CDR2 (germline): GTSNPN, SVGIG (reference sequence). V was shortened by 0 bases and J by 3 bases, with 12 bases between the two germline ends. The CDR3 loop spans 15 amino acids. The chain's CDR3 is CAWSVRRQANQPQHF. The CDR3, as DNA: TGTGCCTGGAGTGTACGAAGACAGGCCAATCAGCCCCAGCATTTT.

The rearrangement uses TRBV19 and TRBJ1-3; D gene ambiguous. With 4 bases removed from V and 0 bases from J, the gap between germline ends came to 13 bases. The CDR3 sequence is 16 residues long. The germline V gene encodes CDR1 LNHDA and CDR2 SQIVND (reference sequence). The CDR3 coding sequence is TGTGCCAGTAGTAGATCCCCGGGATTCTCTGGAAACACCATATATTTT. Amino acids: CASSRSPGFSGNTIYF.

The V call is TRBV6-5, the J call TRBJ2-1; the match to TRBD2 covers 12 bases. CDR3 length: 14 residues. The V segment lost 6 bases and the J segment 5 bases; nucleotides outside the gene matches: 2. CDR1 is MNHEY, CDR2 SVGAGI, per germline. CDR3 nucleotide sequence: TGTGCCAGCAGCCTAGCGGGAGGGAACAATGAGCAGTTCTTC. This sequence encodes CASSLAGGNNEQFF.

This clone was seen only once. The rearrangement links TRBV7-9 to TRBJ1-2, with D unresolved. V dropped 3 bases and J dropped 6 bases, with 11 bases sitting between them. Germline V CDR1 and CDR2: SEHNR, FQNEAQ (reference sequence). The CDR3 has 13 residues. The CDR3 sequence is CASSFDAGHGYTF. The CDR3 region has the DNA TGTGCCAGCAGCTTTGATGCGGGTCATGGCTACACCTTC.

J is TRBJ1-2 and V is TRBV7-9, with D possibly TRBD1 on 6 matching bases. CDR1 and CDR2 (germline): SEHNR, FQNEAQ (reference sequence). This CDR3 spans 14 amino acids. Between the trimmed V and J ends, which lost 1 base and 5 bases, there was a span of 11 bases. The CDR3 region has the DNA TGTGCCAGCAGCTTAGGGGACATGATATATGGCTACACCTTC. Translated: CASSLGDMIYGYTF.

J is TRBJ2-3 and V is TRBV7-2; a possible D gene is TRBD2 (6 bases). The germline gives CDR1 SGHTA, CDR2 FQGNSA. This CDR3 region has 14 residues. The V gene lost 7 bases and the J gene lost 5 bases, with 16 bases spanning the gap. CDR3 bases: TGTGCCAGCACCCCGGGACTTGTTCAAGATACGCAGTATTTT. Amino acid sequence: CASTPGLVQDTQYF.

Concerning this clone: Other DNA sequences of this sample code for an identical CDR3. The rearrangement joins TRBV29-1 to TRBJ2-5, with 13 positions matching TRBD2. The CDR3 runs 13 residues. Germline V gene sequence: CDR1 SQVTM, CDR2 ANQGSEA. V shed 6 bases and J 5 bases; nucleotides not matched to a gene: 3. The CDR3 DNA is TGCAGCGTGGTGGGACTAGCGGGGGAGACCCAGTACTTC. Translation gives CSVVGLAGETQYF.

This clone has just one count. The chain uses TRBV9 and TRBJ2-1; 8 positions match TRBD2. CDR1 is SGDLS and CDR2 is YYNGEE in the germline V gene. The J segment lost 1 base and the V segment lost 4 bases, leaving 7 bases of the junction unmatched. The length of the CDR3 is 16 residues. CDR3 loop: CASSPQRELSYNEQFF. CDR3 coding DNA: TGTGCCAGCAGCCCGCAGCGGGAGTTATCCTACAATGAGCAGTTCTTC.

V usage is TRBV18 and J usage is TRBJ2-7, with 7 positions matching TRBD1. CDR1 is KGHSH and CDR2 is LQKENI in the germline V gene. V lost 6 bases and J lost 3; bases outside the gene matches: 5. The CDR3 is 13 residues long. CDR3 amino acids: CASSRDSYYEQYF. CDR3 bases: TGTGCCAGCTCCCGGGACAGTTACTACGAGCAGTACTTC.

The genes are TRBV19 and TRBJ1-5; D possibly corresponds to TRBD1 (6 bases). The CDR3 sequence is 13 residues long. From germline, CDR1 is LNHDA and CDR2 SQIVND (reference sequence). Trimming left V 6 bases short and J 9 bases short, with 15 bases between. CDR3 amino acids: CASSQGILRPQHF. The CDR3 bases are TGTGCCAGTAGCCAGGGGATTCTTAGGCCCCAGCATTTT.

V gene TRBV18 combines with J gene TRBJ1-2; 10 nucleotides align to TRBD1. V dropped 3 bases and J dropped 3; count of bases not matched to a gene: 4. This CDR3 has 15 amino acids. Per germline, CDR1 KGHSH and CDR2 LQKENI. CDR3 sequence (DNA): TGTGCCAGCTCACCCGGACAGGGGGATCACTATGGCTACACCTTC. It yields the protein CASSPGQGDHYGYTF.

On this clone: At one end, the junction sequence differs from germline, possibly due to a read error. The rearrangement links TRBV7-2 to TRBJ2-5; D might be TRBD1 (7 bases). Germline CDR1 is SGHTA and CDR2 is FQGNSA. The CDR3 spans 14 residues. The chain's CDR3 is CASSRRQGGETLYF. Written as DNA, the CDR3 is TGTGCCAGCAGCCGCCGACAGGGAGGAGAGACCCTGTACTTC. Supplemented by reference TRBV7-2 and TRBJ2-5, the full variable domain reads GAGVSQSPSNKVTEKGKDVELRCDPISGHTALYWYRQSLGQGLEFLIYFQGNSAPDKSGLPSDRFSAERTGGSVSTLTIQRTQQEDSAVYLCASSRRQGGETLYFGPGTRLLVL.

This chain links TRBV4-2 with TRBJ2-1, with 16 bases lining up with TRBD2. The CDR3 is 17 residues long. In germline, CDR1 is LGHNA, CDR2 YNFKEQ. Trimming took 6 bases from V and 8 from J; bases not matched to a gene: 10. The CDR3 nucleotides are TGTGCCAGCAGGACGGGACTAGCGGGAGGGCCTAGGGATGAGCAGTTCTTC. This encodes CASRTGLAGGPRDEQFF.

The chain has TRBV5-4 and TRBJ2-2; D is possibly TRBD2 (5 bases). V lost 3 bases and J 0 bases, leaving 9 bases between the germline ends. From germline, CDR1 is SGHNT and CDR2 YYREEE (reference sequence). The CDR3 has 15 residues. In nucleotides, the CDR3 is TGTGCCAGCAGCTCCGGACTTGCGAACACCGGGGAGCTGTTTTTT. It translates to CASSSGLANTGELFF. Complete variable domain (other parts from reference TRBV5-4 and TRBJ2-2): ETGVTQSPTHLIKTRGQQVTLRCSSQSGHNTVSWYQQALGQGPQFIFQYYREEENGRGNFPPRFSGLQFPNYSSELNVNALELDDSALYLCASSSGLANTGELFFGEGSRLTVL.

V and J are TRBV18 and TRBJ1-5, with D unresolved. Germline lookup yields CDR1 KGHSH and CDR2 LQKENI. The CDR3 contains 13 residues. Trimming removed 3 bases from V and 6 bases from J, with 9 bases in between. The chain's CDR3 is CASSPGGFQPQHF. The CDR3 bases are TGTGCCAGCTCACCCGGCGGATTTCAGCCCCAGCATTTT. Full variable domain (remainder filled in from reference TRBV18 and TRBJ1-5): NAGVMQNPRHLVRRRGQEARLRCSPMKGHSHVYWYRQLPEEGLKFMVYLQKENIIDESGMPKERFSAEFPKEGPSILRIQQVVRGDSAAYFCASSPGGFQPQHFGDGTRLSIL.